This T cell receptor beta chain originates from a study of T cells after posttransplantation cyclophosphamide. Whole-study results and caveats: Later blood repertoires were often dominated by clones from the donor CD8+ memory compartment. TRB overlap between skin or GI tissue T cells and blood was limited. TRB clonality was highly associated with recipient CMV seropositivity and reactivation.

The related graft donor's blood sample was taken on the day of bone marrow donation. This clone was picked up one time. What it binds is unknown. Method: immunoSEQ multiplex PCR; TCRdb's copy keeps in-frame clones and lacks some. This table has 5,500 to 7,500 clones, 98% appearing once. The clonotype originates from a man between 35 and 55 years old in good health, CMV-negative, and a related stem cell transplant donor. Sequenced material: memory CD4+ T cells sorted from PBMCs.

The CDR3 bases are TGTGCCTACGGAACAGGGGGCTATGGCTACACCTTC. This encodes CAYGTGGYGYTF. This chain uses TRBV30 with TRBJ1-2; 8 bases agree with TRBD1. Germline assignment: CDR1 GTSNPN and CDR2 SVGIG (reference sequence). The CDR3 loop spans 12 amino acids. The V and J ends lost 7 bases and 4 bases, in that order; junction bases with no gene match: 5.